Sequencing of this TCR beta chain was carried out in a study of T-cell memory formation after mild COVID-19. As for the study in general: The study found TCR clusters largely donor specific. General observations from the study: Day 37-peaking second-wave clones had unconfirmed SARS-CoV-2 specificity. Largely, contracting CD4+ clones fell within CM and EM, and contracting CD8+ clones within EMRA.

Turning to this clonotype: What it binds is not known.

V was shortened by 0 bases and J by 3 bases, with 9 bases between the two germline ends. The CDR3 has 15 residues. CDR1 and CDR2 (germline): SGDLS, YYNGEE. Researchers used 5'RACE with constant-segment primers to make TCR alpha and TCR beta cDNA libraries that carry sample barcodes and UMIs. From the 5' RACE reads, TCRdb called clonotypes with MiXCR, one entry per CDR3 protein. This table holds 100,000 to 150,000 distinct CDR3 sequences, 15% to 20% found once. Material for sequencing was PBMCs or a T cell subset sorted from them (not recorded which). The J gene is TRBJ2-2, the V gene TRBV9; D tentatively reads TRBD1 or TRBD2 (5 bases each). This sequence originates from a man between 18 and 29 years old who had mild COVID-19 (a few samples of this study predate the infection). Cell type and time point are not known. In DNA form, the CDR3 reads TGTGCCAGCAGCGTAGGAGGGGTCGACACCGGGGAGCTGTTTTTT. Protein sequence: CASSVGGVDTGELFF.